This entry concerns a single TCR beta chain. Its target is not known. The PCR employed 60 Vbeta primers together with 13 Jbeta primers. Libraries were prepared by immunoSEQ multiplex PCR; TCRdb keeps only in-frame clonotypes and omits some of them. The profile shows about 170,000 clones, approximately 80% of them singletons. The data were taken from a study of cytomegalovirus exposure and HLA in healthy donors. Broader study findings: Specific recognition of CMV antigens was confirmed in vitro for a few chains (all CMV-associated). There were 150 or so TCR beta chains listed as cytomegalovirus-associated.

Germline CDR1 and CDR2: SQVTM and ANQGSEA. This CDR3 has 10 amino acids. The germline V and J ends were trimmed by 7 bases and 8 bases, with 11 bases remaining between them. The sample taken for sequencing was PBMCs. This sequence originates from a female donor in good health and CMV-seronegative. This chain links TRBV29-1 with TRBJ1-2, with D possibly matching TRBD1 (6 bases). CDR3 loop: CSADSRGYTF. The CDR3 bases are TGCAGCGCGGACAGCCGAGGCTACACCTTC.